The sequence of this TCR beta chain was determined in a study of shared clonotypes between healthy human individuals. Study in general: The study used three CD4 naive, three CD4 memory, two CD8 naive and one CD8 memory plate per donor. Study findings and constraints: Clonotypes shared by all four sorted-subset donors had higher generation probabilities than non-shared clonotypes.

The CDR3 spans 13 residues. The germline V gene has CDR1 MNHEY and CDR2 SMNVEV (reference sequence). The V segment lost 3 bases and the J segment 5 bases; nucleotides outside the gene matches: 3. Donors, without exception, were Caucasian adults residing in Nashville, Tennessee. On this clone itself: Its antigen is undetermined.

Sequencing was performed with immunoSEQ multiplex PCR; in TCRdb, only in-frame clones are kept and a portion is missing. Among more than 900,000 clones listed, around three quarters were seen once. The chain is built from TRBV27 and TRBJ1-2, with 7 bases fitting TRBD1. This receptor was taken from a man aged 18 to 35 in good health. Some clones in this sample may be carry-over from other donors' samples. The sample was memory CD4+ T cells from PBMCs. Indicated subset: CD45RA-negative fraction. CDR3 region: CASSFKGAYGYTF. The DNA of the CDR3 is TGTGCCAGCAGTTTCAAGGGGGCGTATGGCTACACCTTC.